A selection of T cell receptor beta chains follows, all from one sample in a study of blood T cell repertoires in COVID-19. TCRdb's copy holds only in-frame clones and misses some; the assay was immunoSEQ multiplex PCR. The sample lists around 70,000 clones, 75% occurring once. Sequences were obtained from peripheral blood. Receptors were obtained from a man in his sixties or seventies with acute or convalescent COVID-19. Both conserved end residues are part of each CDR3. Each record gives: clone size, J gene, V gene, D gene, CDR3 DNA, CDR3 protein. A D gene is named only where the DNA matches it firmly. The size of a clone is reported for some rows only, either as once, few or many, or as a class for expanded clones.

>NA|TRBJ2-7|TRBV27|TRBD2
TGTGCCAGCAGTTTAAGGGGTAGCGGGAGGAGGTACGAGCAGTACTTC
CASSLRGSGRRYEQYF
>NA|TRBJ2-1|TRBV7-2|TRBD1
TGTGCCAGCAGCTTACAGGTCGAGACAGGGGGCTTTTTCAATGAGCAGTTCTTC
CASSLQVETGGFFNEQFF
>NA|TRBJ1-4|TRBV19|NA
TGTGCCAGTAGCTCCGAGCGGGGAAATAATGAAAAACTGTTTTTT
CASSSERGNNEKLFF
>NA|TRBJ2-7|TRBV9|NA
TGTGCCAGCAGCGCCGGGGGTTACTCCTACGAGCAGTACTTC
CASSAGGYSYEQYF
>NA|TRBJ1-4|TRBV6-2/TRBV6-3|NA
TGTGCCAGCAGCCCTCACAGGACTAATGAAAAACTGTTTTTT
CASSPHRTNEKLFF
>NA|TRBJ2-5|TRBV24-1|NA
TGTGCCACCAGTGATTTGTTGGTTAGTCAAGAGACCCAGTACTTC
CATSDLLVSQETQYF
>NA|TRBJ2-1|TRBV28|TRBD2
TGTGCCAGCAATAGTGTAAGGCTAGCGGGAGTCAATGAGCAGTTCTTC
CASNSVRLAGVNEQFF
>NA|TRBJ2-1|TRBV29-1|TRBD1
TGCAGCGTTTCCGGGACAGGGGCGGTCAATGAGCAGTTCTTC
CSVSGTGAVNEQFF
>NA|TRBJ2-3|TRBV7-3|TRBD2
TGTGCCAGCAGCTTCGGACTAGCTACTTCCACAGATACGCAGTATTTT
CASSFGLATSTDTQYF
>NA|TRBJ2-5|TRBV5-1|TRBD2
TGCGCCAGCAGTCCCGGGACTAGCGTCTCTAGGGACCAGTACTTC
CASSPGTSVSRDQYF
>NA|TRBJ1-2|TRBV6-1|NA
TGTGCCAGCAGTGATATCAGGGGTGACTATGGCTACACCTTC
CASSDIRGDYGYTF
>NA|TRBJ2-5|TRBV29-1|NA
TGCAGCGTTGGCAGGGAGACCCAGTACTTC
CSVGRETQYF
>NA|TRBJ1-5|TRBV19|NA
TGTGCCAGTAGCGAACTTGATCAGCCCCAGCATTTT
CASSELDQPQHF
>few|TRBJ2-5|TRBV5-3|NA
TGTGCCAGAAGCTGCGGGGACCCGGGGGTGCAAGAGACCCAGTACTTC
CARSCGDPGVQETQYF
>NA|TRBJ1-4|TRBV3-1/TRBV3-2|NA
TGTGCCAGCAGCCAAGAACAGGGCTATGGAAAACTGTTTTTT
CASSQEQGYGKLFF
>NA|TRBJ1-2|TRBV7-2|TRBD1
TGTGCCAGTACAACCGGGACAGTAAAATACACCTTC
CASTTGTVKYTF
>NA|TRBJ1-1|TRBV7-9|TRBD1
TGTGCCAGCAGCCTATCCGCCTCAGGGGGCACTGAAGCTTTCTTT
CASSLSASGGTEAFF
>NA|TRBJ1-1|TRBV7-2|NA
TGTGCCAGCAGCTTAGAATCGGGTCCGGCTTTCTTT
CASSLESGPAFF
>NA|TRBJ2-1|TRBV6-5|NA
TGTGCCAGCAGTTACGAGCCGGTGAGCTCCTACAATGAGCAGTTCTTC
CASSYEPVSSYNEQFF
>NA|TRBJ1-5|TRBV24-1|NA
TGTGCCACCAGTGATTCGGACAGCGGTTATCAGCCCCAGCATTTT
CATSDSDSGYQPQHF
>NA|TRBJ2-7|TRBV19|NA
TGTGCCAGTAGTAAGGACAGTGCGTACTCCTACGAGCAGTACTTC
CASSKDSAYSYEQYF
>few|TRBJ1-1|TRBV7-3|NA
TGTGCCAGCAGCGCGGACACCCACACTGAAGCTTTCTTT
CASSADTHTEAFF